The rows below give T cell receptor beta chains drawn from one sample of a study of Ad26.COV2.S vaccination and SARS-CoV-2 variants. Repertoires were generated with immunoSEQ multiplex PCR, while TCRdb's copy carries only in-frame clones and drops some. Here the sample spans about 350,000 clones, around 88% being singletons. The sequencing here drew on peripheral blood, taken in a trial of Ad26.COV2.S vaccine versus placebo. The receptor source for this set is a person between 18 and 60 years old who received the Ad26.COV2.S COVID-19 vaccine or a placebo. The CDR3 runs from the conserved cysteine through the conserved F or W. The D gene is left open where the match is weak. Only some rows state a clone size, as once, few, many or a class for expanded clones.

size | D | J | V | CDR3 | DNA
. | . | TRBJ2-2 | TRBV9 | CASSPGRLLRELFF | TGTGCCAGCAGCCCTGGTCGTCTTCTCAGGGAGCTGTTTTTT
. | . | TRBJ2-7 | TRBV13 | CASSFSGTYEQYF | TGTGCCAGCAGCTTTTCCGGGACCTACGAGCAGTACTTC
. | . | TRBJ1-1 | TRBV28 | CASNQQGEDTEAFF | TGTGCCAGCAACCAACAGGGAGAGGACACTGAAGCTTTCTTT
. | . | TRBJ1-1 | TRBV3-1/TRBV3-2 | CASSQDRQNTEAFF | TGTGCCAGCAGCCAAGATCGGCAGAACACTGAAGCTTTCTTT
few | . | TRBJ1-6 | TRBV10-3 | CAISDVSYNSPLHF | TGTGCCATCAGTGACGTTAGCTATAATTCACCCCTCCACTTT
. | TRBD1 | TRBJ2-7 | TRBV9 | CASSPGTGGTEQYF | TGTGCCAGCAGCCCCGGGACAGGGGGTACCGAGCAGTACTTC
. | . | TRBJ1-2 | TRBV7-9 | CASSPSGPNYGYTF | TGTGCCAGCAGCCCGAGCGGGCCAAACTATGGCTACACCTTC
. | TRBD1 | TRBJ1-5 | TRBV5-6 | CASSLFRDSFSSNQPQHF | TGTGCCAGCAGCTTGTTTAGGGACAGTTTTTCCAGCAATCAGCCCCAGCATTTT
. | . | TRBJ1-1 | TRBV2 | CASTTLVEGTEAFF | TGTGCCAGCACTACATTGGTTGAGGGCACTGAAGCTTTCTTT
. | TRBD2 | TRBJ2-5 | TRBV24-1 | CATSDSSSGRGETQYF | TGTGCCACCAGTGATTCGTCTAGCGGGAGAGGGGAGACCCAGTACTTC
. | . | TRBJ1-2 | TRBV5-1 | CASSFWTGANYGYTF | TGCGCCAGCAGCTTTTGGACGGGAGCTAACTATGGCTACACCTTC
. | TRBD1 | TRBJ1-1 | TRBV6-5 | CASSYQAGGNTEAFF | TGTGCCAGCAGTTACCAAGCAGGGGGGAACACTGAAGCTTTCTTT
. | TRBD1 | TRBJ1-2 | TRBV7-2 | CASSKPEWAGGDGYTF | TGTGCCAGCAGCAAGCCGGAGTGGGCAGGGGGCGATGGCTACACCTTC
. | . | TRBJ2-2 | TRBV6-1 | CASSASLTPTGPGELFF | TGTGCCAGCAGTGCCTCCCTTACCCCTACAGGTCCCGGGGAGCTGTTTTTT
. | . | TRBJ2-6 | TRBV19 | CASSIWGRGSGANVLTF | TGTGCCAGTAGTATTTGGGGACGGGGCTCTGGGGCCAACGTCCTGACTTTC
. | . | TRBJ2-7 | TRBV2 | CASKSDSAYEQYF | TGTGCCAGCAAATCAGACAGCGCCTACGAGCAGTACTTC
once | . | TRBJ1-2 | TRBV6-5 | CASSYGPRTYGYTF | TGTGCCAGCAGTTACGGGCCTCGGACCTATGGCTACACCTTC
. | . | TRBJ2-2 | TRBV10-2 | CASSSRVITGELFF | TGCGCCAGCAGTAGCAGGGTGATCACCGGGGAGCTGTTTTTT
. | . | TRBJ2-1 | TRBV7-2 | CASSIGTGKNEQFF | TGTGCCAGCAGCATAGGGACGGGGAAGAATGAGCAGTTCTTC
once | . | TRBJ1-6 | TRBV30 | CAWSVPRSSYNSPLHF | TGTGCCTGGAGTGTACCGAGAAGCTCCTATAATTCACCCCTCCACTTT
. | . | TRBJ1-5 | TRBV15 | CATSREESRQPQHF | TGTGCCACCAGCAGAGAAGAAAGTAGGCAGCCCCAGCATTTT
. | . | TRBJ2-5 | TRBV11-2 | CASSLPGETQYF | TGTGCCAGCAGCTTACCGGGAGAGACCCAGTACTTC
. | . | TRBJ2-1 | TRBV3-1/TRBV3-2 | CASSQYRVSYNEQFF | TGTGCCAGCAGTCAATACAGGGTTTCCTACAATGAGCAGTTCTTC
. | . | TRBJ2-1 | TRBV7-2 | CASSLSRFYNEQFF | TGTGCCAGCAGCTTATCTAGGTTTTACAATGAGCAGTTCTTC
once | . | TRBJ2-7 | TRBV27 | CASSKTGNRYEQYF | TGTGCCAGCAGTAAAACAGGGAACCGCTACGAGCAGTACTTC
. | . | TRBJ2-1 | TRBV9 | CASSVVTSTDEQFF | TGTGCCAGCAGCGTAGTGACTAGTACGGATGAGCAGTTCTTC
once | . | TRBJ1-1 | TRBV6-2/TRBV6-3 | CASSYQHENTEAFF | TGTGCCAGCAGTTATCAACACGAGAACACTGAAGCTTTCTTT
. | . | TRBJ2-2 | TRBV27 | CASSLSGTGELFF | TGTGCCAGCAGTTTATCCGGGACCGGGGAGCTGTTTTTT
. | . | TRBJ2-3 | TRBV7-9 | CASSPRRGPTDTQYF | TGTGCCAGCAGCCCCCGACGGGGCCCCACAGATACGCAGTATTTT
. | TRBD1 | TRBJ1-2 | TRBV7-2 | CASSPDRGQTF | TGTGCCAGCAGCCCGGACAGGGGGCAGACCTTC
few | . | TRBJ1-4 | TRBV10-3 | CAISESILTETATNEKLFF | TGTGCCATCAGTGAGTCGATACTGACGGAGACGGCAACTAATGAAAAACTGTTTTTT
. | . | TRBJ1-2 | TRBV27 | CASRGPSYGYTF | TGTGCCAGCAGGGGGCCGTCCTATGGCTACACCTTC
. | . | TRBJ2-1 | TRBV2 | CASLAAGGYNEQFF | TGTGCCTCCCTAGCGGCAGGGGGATACAATGAGCAGTTCTTC
. | . | TRBJ1-1 | TRBV9 | CASSVDMNTEAFF | TGTGCCAGCAGCGTAGACATGAACACTGAAGCTTTCTTT
. | . | TRBJ1-2 | TRBV5-1 | CASSLWGANYGYTF | TGCGCCAGCAGCTTATGGGGCGCTAACTATGGCTACACCTTC
. | TRBD2 | TRBJ2-1 | TRBV5-1 | CASSLETSGGRWYNEQFF | TGCGCCAGCAGCTTGGAGACTAGCGGGGGGAGATGGTACAATGAGCAGTTCTTC
. | TRBD1 | TRBJ2-7 | TRBV2 | CASSEMDRAGYEQYF | TGTGCCAGCAGTGAAATGGACAGGGCGGGATATGAGCAGTACTTC
few | TRBD2 | TRBJ2-5 | TRBV7-6 | CASSLQGLDGETQYF | TGTGCCAGCAGCTTACAAGGACTAGATGGAGAGACCCAGTACTTC
. | . | TRBJ2-5 | TRBV2 | CASGTPTGIRETQYF | TGTGCCAGCGGGACCCCCACAGGGATAAGAGAGACCCAGTACTTC
few | . | TRBJ2-7 | TRBV6-5 | CASRSEQDAYEQYF | TGTGCCAGCAGGTCAGAACAGGACGCCTACGAGCAGTACTTC
. | . | TRBJ2-7 | TRBV19 | CASSTGPGLGGVEQYF | TGTGCCAGTAGTACTGGGCCCGGACTAGGGGGGGTCGAGCAGTACTTC
. | TRBD1 | TRBJ1-2 | TRBV2 | CASRLHRDRGFGYTF | TGTGCCAGCAGGCTACACCGGGACAGGGGTTTTGGCTACACCTTC
once | . | TRBJ1-1 | TRBV11-2 | CASSVGFTEAFF | TGTGCCAGCAGTGTGGGATTCACTGAAGCTTTCTTT
. | . | TRBJ2-2 | TRBV5-1 | CASSFDRRTGELFF | TGCGCCAGCAGCTTCGACAGGCGCACCGGGGAGCTGTTTTTT
. | TRBD2 | TRBJ2-1 | TRBV27 | CASSYGTSGAGEQFF | TGTGCCAGCAGTTACGGGACTAGCGGGGCCGGTGAGCAGTTCTTC
. | . | TRBJ2-1 | TRBV5-1 | CASRDARNDYNEQFF | TGCGCCAGCAGGGACGCTAGGAACGACTACAATGAGCAGTTCTTC
. | . | TRBJ1-3 | TRBV6-5 | CASATGTWGGNTIYF | TGTGCCAGTGCTACAGGGACTTGGGGTGGAAACACCATATATTTT
. | . | TRBJ1-6 | TRBV3-1/TRBV3-2 | CASSQLGVSPLHF | TGTGCCAGCAGCCAATTAGGGGTTTCACCCCTCCACTTT
. | . | TRBJ2-3 | TRBV10-3 | CAISEIVDTQYF | TGTGCCATCAGTGAGATTGTGGATACGCAGTATTTT
. | . | TRBJ2-5 | TRBV7-9 | CASRGFDSDQETQYF | TGTGCCAGCAGGGGGTTCGACAGCGATCAAGAGACCCAGTACTTC